The 19 T cell receptor beta chains reported below all come from one sample, sequenced in a study of T cell responses to AZD1222 COVID-19 vaccine. Clones were sequenced by immunoSEQ multiplex PCR, and TCRdb holds only the in-frame ones, with some missing. The data contain about 160,000 clones, 90% of them seen just once; the ten biggest clones take up roughly 3.1%. The sample consisted of peripheral blood, taken 28 days after the second AZD1222 dose. The receptors stem from an adult who received the AZD1222 COVID-19 vaccine.

V and J are TRBV5-6 and TRBJ2-7; TRBD1 aligns across 7 bases. The germline V gene encodes CDR1 SGHDT and CDR2 YYEEEE. V gave up 4 bases and J gave up 0 bases; unmatched junction bases: 10. CDR3 length: 16 residues. The CDR3 nucleotides read TGTGCCAGCAGCCCTAAGGGGGCCAGGGGCTCCTACGAGCAGTACTTC. This sequence encodes CASSPKGARGSYEQYF.

The rearrangement links TRBV29-1 to TRBJ2-3; TRBD2 matches 9 bases. V gave up 4 bases and J gave up 0 bases; unmatched junction bases: 2. CDR3 length equals 14 residues. CDR1 is SQVTM and CDR2 is ANQGSEA in the germline V gene. The CDR3 coding sequence is TGCAGCGTTGTAGGGACTAGCAGCACAGATACGCAGTATTTT. It encodes CSVVGTSSTDTQYF.

This clone was detected a few times. The chain joins TRBV15 to TRBJ1-5; TRBD1 might be the D (6 bases). Per germline, CDR1 LNHNV and CDR2 YYDKDF (reference sequence). Trimming removed 3 bases at V and 7 bases at J, with 16 bases between. The CDR3 contains 15 residues. The CDR3 DNA follows: TGTGCCACCAGCAGCGGAACCAGGGGAAACCAGCCCCAGCATTTT. Protein: CATSSGTRGNQPQHF.

The CDR3 sequence: CSVISASSFYEQYF. The CDR3, as DNA: TGCAGCGTTATTTCGGCTAGCAGCTTCTACGAGCAGTACTTC. The chain links TRBV29-1 to TRBJ2-7, with D possibly matching TRBD2 (5 bases). The germline CDR1 and CDR2 sequences are SQVTM and ANQGSEA. The germline V and J ends were trimmed by 5 bases and 3 bases, with 17 bases remaining between them. The CDR3 is 14 residues long.

This clone has just a few counts. The gene calls are TRBV27 and TRBJ1-2; D perhaps matches TRBD1 (6 bases). V lost 6 bases to trimming and J lost 5 bases, with 19 bases between them. Germline CDR1 reads MNHEY; CDR2 reads SMNVEV (reference sequence). This CDR3 has 15 residues. CDR3 nucleotides: TGTGCCAGCAGCTCAAATGGGTGGGGGCTTTATGGCTACACCTTC. Amino acid sequence: CASSSNGWGLYGYTF.

The chain uses TRBV5-1 and TRBJ2-3; D may be TRBD1 or TRBD2 (5 bases each). There are 15 residues in the CDR3. Trimming removed 4 bases at V and 6 bases at J, with 18 bases between. Germline V lookup: CDR1 SGHRS, CDR2 YFSETQ. The CDR3 region has the DNA TGCGCCAGCAGCCCGGGACGAGAAGTGAGGGATACGCAGTATTTT. The encoded protein is CASSPGREVRDTQYF.

The V call is TRBV5-1, the J call TRBJ2-7, with D possibly TRBD2 on 5 matching bases. The V and J ends lost 0 bases and 3 bases respectively, with 13 bases between them. The CDR3 totals 15 residues. Germline CDR1 SGHRS, CDR2 YFSETQ. The CDR3 DNA sequence: TGCGCCAGCAGCTTGGTTGCGGGTATGGGCTACGAGCAGTACTTC. The encoded protein is CASSLVAGMGYEQYF.

The chain uses TRBV7-9 and TRBJ2-5, with 13 bases identical to TRBD2. Germline loops: CDR1 SEHNR, CDR2 FQNEAQ (reference sequence). The length of the CDR3 is 14 residues. The J segment lost 4 bases and the V segment lost 10 bases, leaving 6 bases of the junction unmatched. CDR3 in amino acids: CAIRGLAGLETQYF. CDR3 bases: TGTGCCATTCGGGGACTAGCGGGATTAGAGACCCAGTACTTC.

V is TRBV19 and J is TRBJ1-1, with 7 bases lining up with TRBD1. Germline CDR1 LNHDA, CDR2 SQIVND (reference sequence). Germline trimming cut 4 bases from V and 5 bases from J; bases unmatched to any gene: 7. The CDR3 covers 14 residues. The DNA for the CDR3 is TGTGCCAGTAGTACCACAGGGGTGGGGACTGAAGCTTTCTTT. This translates into CASSTTGVGTEAFF.

The CDR3 DNA sequence: TGTGCCAGCAGTTTATCAGGGGTCGGGAATTCACCCCTCCACTTT. Translating gives CASSLSGVGNSPLHF. The chain combines TRBV27 with TRBJ1-6; a weak D match, TRBD1 (5 bases). The V gene's germline CDR1 is MNHEY and CDR2 SMNVEV (reference sequence). Trimming shortened V by 0 bases and J by 7 bases, and 10 bases separated the two germline ends. This CDR3 is 15 amino acids long.

V is TRBV30 and J is TRBJ1-3; D is uncertain. The CDR3 is made up of 16 amino acids. Trimming pared 2 bases from V and 0 bases from J, leaving 14 bases between. The V gene's germline CDR1 is GTSNPN and CDR2 SVGIG (reference sequence). CDR3 amino acids: CAWSPRGGNSGNTIYF. DNA of the CDR3: TGTGCCTGGAGTCCCAGAGGAGGGAACTCTGGAAACACCATATATTTT.

The rearrangement links TRBV18 to TRBJ1-4; tentatively, D is TRBD1 (6 bases). CDR3 length: 19 residues. Trimming removed 2 bases at V and 3 bases at J, with 22 bases between. Germline V CDR1 and CDR2: KGHSH, LQKENI. The CDR3 DNA reads TGTGCCAGCTCACCATCGACAGGAGCGGATTCCACGGCTAATGAAAAACTGTTTTTT. It translates to CASSPSTGADSTANEKLFF. Variable domain in full (rest from reference TRBV18 and TRBJ1-4): NAGVMQNPRHLVRRRGQEARLRCSPMKGHSHVYWYRQLPEEGLKFMVYLQKENIIDESGMPKERFSAEFPKEGPSILRIQQVVRGDSAAYFCASSPSTGADSTANEKLFFGSGTQLSVL.

The chain is built from TRBV5-8 and TRBJ2-7; D remains unclear. V was shortened by 2 bases and J by 5 bases, with 11 bases between the two germline ends. CDR3 size: 13 residues. Germline loops: CDR1 SGHTS, CDR2 YDEGEE. CDR3 sequence (DNA): TGTGCCAGCAGCTTTTGGGCAGGCGACGAGCAGTACTTC. It codes for CASSFWAGDEQYF.

CDR3 sequence reads: CASSPTPGTHRETQYF. The CDR3 nucleotides read TGTGCCAGCAGCCCCACCCCCGGAACTCATCGAGAGACCCAGTACTTC. The chain is built from TRBV7-8 and TRBJ2-5; no clear D. Trimming shortened V by 5 bases and J by 4 bases, and 20 bases separated the two germline ends. Germline V lookup: CDR1 SGHVS, CDR2 FQNEAQ. This CDR3 contains 16 residues.

This CDR3 reads CASSFVTARREAFF. Here the CDR3 DNA reads TGCGCCAGCAGCTTCGTAACAGCACGCAGGGAAGCTTTCTTT. The chain employs TRBV5-1 and TRBJ1-1; D is uncertain. V was clipped by 2 bases and J by 8 bases, with 16 bases between them. CDR1 and CDR2 (germline): SGHRS, YFSETQ. This CDR3 comprises 14 residues.

This clone occurred once. This rearrangement joins TRBV6-1 to TRBJ1-2; the D gene is possibly TRBD1 (5 bases). The V gene lost 3 bases and the J gene lost 1 base, with 18 bases spanning the gap. CDR1 and CDR2 from the germline V gene are MNHNS and SASEGT. The CDR3 is made up of 17 amino acids. The CDR3 sequence is CASSDRKGREDNYGYTF. In nucleotides, the CDR3 is TGTGCCAGCAGTGATAGGAAGGGGCGCGAGGATAACTATGGCTACACCTTC.

This chain uses TRBV6-4 with TRBJ1-1; possibly TRBD1 for D (5 bases). This CDR3 spans 13 amino acids. Trimming took off 5 bases at V and 5 bases at J, with 12 bases between the two ends. The germline V gene encodes CDR1 MRHNA and CDR2 SNTAGT. This CDR3 reads CASSLAGGTEAFF. The CDR3, as DNA: TGTGCCAGCAGTCTCGCGGGGGGGACTGAAGCTTTCTTT.

The V and J genes are TRBV2 and TRBJ2-1, with no clear D. The germline V gene has CDR1 SNHLY and CDR2 FYNNEI. The V end lost 7 bases, the J end lost 7 bases, and 5 bases lay between the germline ends. This CDR3 is built from 10 residues. In DNA form, the CDR3 reads TGTGCCAGCAAGGCGAATGAGCAGTTCTTC. It translates to CASKANEQFF.

V usage is TRBV10-1 and J usage is TRBJ2-7; TRBD2 matches at 16 bases. Germline V gene lookup returns CDR1 WNHNN and CDR2 SYGVQD (reference sequence). After removal of 4 bases from V and 6 bases from J, the junction contained 9 bases not matched to a gene. The CDR3 runs 17 residues. The CDR3 loop reads CASSAAGLAGGPSEQYF. The CDR3 region has the DNA TGCGCCAGCAGTGCCGCGGGACTAGCGGGAGGGCCGAGCGAGCAGTACTTC.